This T cell receptor beta chain appears in the sequencing data of a study of T cells in Graves' hyperthyroidism and ophthalmopathy. Findings of the study overall: A median about 6.5 months before onset, the model predicted ophthalmopathy.

The table lists this clonotype with many counts. No antigen is known for it. Ophthalmopathy patients all had a Clinical Activity Score of at least 3, a NOSPECS grade of at least 4 and disease under 3 months old. Fresh peripheral blood, roughly 9.8 ml of it, supplied the PBMCs. RNA transcripts served as the template for amplifying TCR beta CDR3 regions. RT-PCR in the first round (using the HTBI primer set) targeted the TCR CDR3. TCRdb recomputed calls from the multiplex PCR reads with MiXCR, one row per CDR3 protein. The table lists some 550,000 distinct CDR3 sequences, 16% of them singletons, with roughly 3% in the top ten. V was trimmed by 7 bases and J by 2 bases, leaving 18 bases between them. Germline loops: CDR1 MDHEN, CDR2 SYDVKM. The CDR3 loop spans 15 amino acids.

The V and J genes are TRBV28 and TRBJ2-7; D not certain. The sample taken for sequencing was blood. This receptor was obtained from a middle-aged woman with Graves' ophthalmopathy. This CDR3 reads CASTPLGRRTYEQYF. CDR3 in DNA: TGTGCCAGCACCCCGCTCGGTCGGCGAACCTACGAGCAGTACTTC.